These 8 T cell receptor beta chains were all obtained from the same sample, sequenced in a study of cytomegalovirus exposure and HLA in healthy donors. The PCR contained 60 Vbeta and 13 Jbeta primers. Generated by immunoSEQ multiplex PCR, the TCRdb table keeps only in-frame clones and is missing some. The data show roughly 120,000 clones, approximately 80% seen once. The sequencing sample was made of PBMCs. All receptors come from a woman in her forties in good health and CMV-seropositive.

The chain is built from TRBV10-3 and TRBJ1-4; 10 bases are shared with TRBD1. This CDR3 has 14 amino acids. V dropped 3 bases and J dropped 8; count of bases not matched to a gene: 3. Germline V gene sequence: CDR1 ENHRY, CDR2 SYGVKD. In nucleotides, the CDR3 is TGTGCCATCAGTGAATCGGACAGGGGGGAAAAACTGTTTTTT. Its protein is CAISESDRGEKLFF.

This clone was seen only a few times. The gene calls are TRBV15 and TRBJ1-5; the D gene is possibly TRBD1 (5 bases). This CDR3 region has 17 residues. V lost 0 bases and J 4 bases, leaving 16 bases between the germline ends. The germline gives CDR1 LNHNV, CDR2 YYDKDF (reference sequence). The CDR3 region has the DNA TGTGCCACCAGCAGAGATCGGGGGGGAATGGGAAATCAGCCCCAGCATTTT. Translation: CATSRDRGGMGNQPQHF.

The chain uses TRBV28 and TRBJ1-3; maybe TRBD1 (6 bases). V gave up 2 bases and J gave up 4 bases, with 18 bases separating them. Germline V lookup: CDR1 MDHEN, CDR2 SYDVKM. CDR3 length equals 17 residues. The CDR3 loop is CASSLPKQGAGGNTIYF. The CDR3 nucleotides are TGTGCCAGCAGTTTACCAAAACAGGGTGCTGGAGGAAACACCATATATTTT.

This sequence joins TRBV30 and TRBJ1-3, with D possibly TRBD1 on 5 matching bases. Trimming cost V 2 bases and J 7 bases, with 15 bases left between them. The germline V gene has CDR1 GTSNPN and CDR2 SVGIG (reference sequence). This CDR3 has 14 residues. The CDR3, as DNA: TGTGCCTGGAGTTTCCCCGCCCGGGGGAACACCATATATTTT. It encodes CAWSFPARGNTIYF.

This chain's CDR3 is CASSISRTPDLYEQYF. The CDR3 nucleotides read TGTGCCAGCAGTATCTCCCGGACTCCTGATCTCTACGAGCAGTACTTC. V gene TRBV28 combines with J gene TRBJ2-7; tentative D call: TRBD2 (5 bases). The V gene lost 5 bases and the J gene lost 3 bases, with 20 bases spanning the gap. The V gene's germline CDR1 is MDHEN and CDR2 SYDVKM. The CDR3 sequence is 16 residues long. The variable domain in full, with the rest retrieved from reference TRBV28 and TRBJ2-7, is DVKVTQSSRYLVKRTGEKVFLECVQDMDHENMFWYRQDPGLGLRLIYFSYDVKMKEKGDIPEGYSVSREKKERFSLILESASTNQTSMYLCASSISRTPDLYEQYFGPGTRLTVT.

The rearrangement uses TRBV5-6 and TRBJ2-1, with D uncertain. The CDR3 covers 15 residues. Germline V gene sequence: CDR1 SGHDT, CDR2 YYEEEE. V was cut by 7 bases and J by 0 bases, with 14 bases left in between. DNA for the CDR3: TGTGCCAGCCCTGTGACAACCGGCTCCTACAATGAGCAGTTCTTC. Its translation: CASPVTTGSYNEQFF.

The chain recombines TRBV27 with TRBJ2-7; 7 bases match TRBD1. The V gene end was trimmed by 6 bases and the J gene end by 3 bases; junction bases not matched to a gene: 11. This CDR3 is 15 amino acids long. Germline V gene lookup returns CDR1 MNHEY and CDR2 SMNVEV (reference sequence). Here the CDR3 DNA reads TGTGCCAGCAGCGACTCCGGGACAGCGATCTACGAGCAGTACTTC. Protein sequence: CASSDSGTAIYEQYF.

This clone appeared a few times. V and J are TRBV5-1 and TRBJ2-1, with 14 bases identical to TRBD2. Trimming took 4 bases from V and 10 from J; bases not matched to a gene: 7. Germline V gene data show CDR1 as SGHRS and CDR2 as YFSETQ. The CDR3 length is 15 residues. Written as DNA, the CDR3 is TGCGCCAGCAGCCGGGGACTAGCGGGAGCAGGAGAGCAGTTCTTC. This translates into CASSRGLAGAGEQFF.